These 21 T cell receptor beta chains were sequenced from one sample in a study of OX40 agonist ivuxolimab in advanced cancers. TCRdb's copy holds only in-frame clones and misses some; the assay was immunoSEQ multiplex PCR. The data contain 45,000 to 65,000 clones, about 81% of them singletons. The sample in question was CD4+ or CD8+ T cells sorted from blood, obtained in a trial of the OX40 agonist ivuxolimab. All receptors derive from an adult with an advanced solid tumor such as melanoma, head and neck, liver or kidney cancer.

The V and J genes are TRBV7-9 and TRBJ2-1, with TRBD1 matching over 8 bases. This CDR3 spans 17 amino acids. Trimming cost V 3 bases and J 1 base; bases outside gene matches: 8. Germline loops: CDR1 SEHNR, CDR2 FQNEAQ (reference sequence). CDR3 region: CASSFQQGVRSYNEQFF. The CDR3 DNA reads as TGTGCCAGCAGCTTTCAACAGGGGGTACGGTCCTACAATGAGCAGTTCTTC.

The chain combines TRBV6-5 with TRBJ2-1, with 8 positions matching TRBD1. The CDR3 sequence is 15 residues long. Unmatched junction bases numbered 10, after V lost 7 bases and J lost 5 bases. In germline, CDR1 is MNHEY, CDR2 SVGAGI. The CDR3 spells CASTSRDRRNNEQFF. DNA of the CDR3: TGTGCCAGCACTTCCCGGGACAGGAGAAACAATGAGCAGTTCTTC.

The J gene is TRBJ1-3, the V gene TRBV7-9, with D perhaps TRBD1 (6 bases). This CDR3 is 16 amino acids long. Germline loops: CDR1 SEHNR, CDR2 FQNEAQ (reference sequence). The V end lost 5 bases, the J end lost 5 bases, and 19 bases lay between the germline ends. CDR3 in amino acids: CASSPGDVGPRNTIYF. Written as DNA, the CDR3 is TGTGCCAGCAGCCCAGGGGACGTGGGGCCGAGAAACACCATATATTTT.

This clone has a handful of counts. V is TRBV7-2 and J is TRBJ1-4; the D gene is possibly TRBD1 (5 bases). Germline-derived CDR1 and CDR2 are SGHTA and FQGNSA. The CDR3 spans 15 residues. Trimming shortened V by 4 bases and J by 8 bases, and 17 bases separated the two germline ends. The CDR3 region is CASSWGSGVDEKLFF. The DNA for the CDR3 is TGTGCCAGCAGCTGGGGTTCGGGGGTCGACGAAAAACTGTTTTTT.

CDR3 DNA sequence: TGTGCCAGCAGCCCGGGACAGGGGGCTTCGGGGGCCAACGTCCTGACTTTC. This gives the protein CASSPGQGASGANVLTF. V gene TRBV5-6 combines with J gene TRBJ2-6; 12 bases fit TRBD1. V shed 4 bases, J shed 4 bases, and the junction held 6 bases outside the gene matches. The CDR3 is 17 amino acids. Germline CDR1 SGHDT, CDR2 YYEEEE.

The chain joins TRBV7-6 to TRBJ2-5; tentative D call: TRBD1 (6 bases). The CDR3 is made up of 21 amino acids. Per germline, CDR1 SGHVS and CDR2 FNYEAQ. With 4 bases removed from V and 9 bases from J, the gap between germline ends came to 39 bases. For the CDR3, the DNA is TGTGCCAGCAGCTCCCACGGACCTTCGATCCCGACCCAGGGGCGGTCGAGACCCCAGTACTTC. Protein: CASSSHGPSIPTQGRSRPQYF.

CDR3 in amino acids: CASSFVGTGELFF. The CDR3 nucleotides read TGTGCCAGCAGCTTCGTTGGGACCGGGGAGCTGTTTTTT. The chain employs TRBV5-4 and TRBJ2-2; no definite D call. Germline CDR1 is SGHNT and CDR2 is YYREEE (reference sequence). This CDR3 is built from 13 residues. V was pared by 2 bases and J by 5 bases, with 7 bases between. Based on the CDR3 plus reference TRBV5-4 and TRBJ2-2, the full variable domain is ETGVTQSPTHLIKTRGQQVTLRCSSQSGHNTVSWYQQALGQGPQFIFQYYREEENGRGNFPPRFSGLQFPNYSSELNVNALELDDSALYLCASSFVGTGELFFGEGSRLTVL.

This clone was seen a handful of times. The chain employs TRBV9 and TRBJ2-1; 10 bases are shared with TRBD2. The CDR3 is made up of 17 amino acids. Unmatched junction bases numbered 4, after V lost 0 bases and J lost 1 base. CDR1 is SGDLS and CDR2 is YYNGEE in the germline V gene. CDR3 in DNA: TGTGCCAGCAGCGTAGGAAATAGCGGGGGGTCCTACAATGAGCAGTTCTTC. As protein: CASSVGNSGGSYNEQFF.

This clone showed up just a few times. The gene calls are TRBV13 and TRBJ1-3; D possibly corresponds to TRBD1 (6 bases). Germline V gives CDR1 PRHDT, CDR2 FYEKMQ (reference sequence). The V end lost 5 bases, the J end lost 0 bases, and 14 bases lay between the germline ends. The CDR3 runs to 16 residues. The CDR3 region is CASSVTGPSSGNTIYF. The CDR3 nucleotides are TGTGCCAGCAGCGTGACAGGTCCCAGCTCTGGAAACACCATATATTTT.

This clone was recorded once. The chain links TRBV2 to TRBJ2-5, with 13 bases identical to TRBD2. Germline V gene sequence: CDR1 SNHLY, CDR2 FYNNEI. V shed 8 bases and J 6 bases; nucleotides not matched to a gene: 9. The CDR3 spans 15 residues. For the CDR3, the DNA is TGTGCCAGCTTGACTAGCGGGGGGTTTATTCAGACCCAGTACTTC. Translating gives CASLTSGGFIQTQYF.

The chain carries TRBV21-1 and TRBJ1-5. TRBV21-1 constitutes a pseudogene. The CDR3 covers 11 residues. The CDR3 region is CASSRGGPQHF. In DNA, the CDR3 is TGTGCCAGCAGCAGGGGGGGGCCCCAGCATTTT.

CDR3: CAISESPVTGELFF. The CDR3 DNA is TGTGCCATCAGTGAATCACCGGTCACCGGGGAGCTGTTTTTT. The chain couples TRBV10-3 to TRBJ2-2; D unclear. Per the germline V gene, CDR1 is ENHRY and CDR2 is SYGVKD. The CDR3 contains 14 residues. The V and J ends lost 3 bases and 4 bases respectively, with 9 bases between them.

This chain links TRBV11-2 with TRBJ1-1; possibly TRBD1 for D (5 bases). V shed 4 bases and J shed 1 base, with 7 bases lying between them. The CDR3 extends over 13 amino acids. Germline CDR1 SGHAT, CDR2 FQNNGV. This CDR3 is CASSSTGNTEAFF. The CDR3 DNA is TGTGCCAGCAGCTCTACAGGGAACACTGAAGCTTTCTTT.

V is TRBV29-1 and J is TRBJ2-5; D remains unclear. Trimming removed 3 bases from V and 1 base from J, with 9 bases in between. CDR3 length: 13 amino acids. In germline, CDR1 is SQVTM, CDR2 ANQGSEA. The CDR3 sequence: CSVDGRTQETQYF. The DNA for the CDR3 is TGCAGCGTTGATGGACGGACCCAAGAGACCCAGTACTTC. Complete variable domain (other parts from reference TRBV29-1 and TRBJ2-5): SAVISQKPSRDICQRGTSLTIQCQVDSQVTMMFWYRQQPGQSLTLIATANQGSEATYESGFVIDKFPISRPNLTFSTLTVSNMSPEDSSIYLCSVDGRTQETQYFGPGTRLLVL.

The chain joins TRBV27 to TRBJ2-5, with 7 bases matching TRBD1. This CDR3 has 15 amino acids. V dropped 3 bases and J dropped 1; count of bases not matched to a gene: 5. Germline CDR1 is MNHEY and CDR2 is SMNVEV (reference sequence). CDR3 nucleotides: TGTGCCAGCAGTTTGGCGACAGGGTTCCAAGAGACCCAGTACTTC. Translation: CASSLATGFQETQYF.

This rearrangement joins TRBV5-1 to TRBJ1-3, with TRBD1 identical over 7 bases. This CDR3 contains 13 residues. The J segment lost 9 bases and the V segment lost 1 base, leaving 4 bases of the junction unmatched. CDR1 SGHRS and CDR2 YFSETQ come from the germline V gene. The CDR3 DNA follows: TGCGCCAGCAGCTTGCGTGAGGGGGCCACCATATATTTT. It translates to CASSLREGATIYF. The full variable domain, completed using reference TRBV5-1 and TRBJ1-3, is KAGVTQTPRYLIKTRGQQVTLSCSPISGHRSVSWYQQTPGQGLQFLFEYFSETQRNKGNFPGRFSGRQFSNSRSEMNVSTLELGDSALYLCASSLREGATIYFGEGSWLTVV.

V gene TRBV20-1 combines with J gene TRBJ1-2, with D possibly being TRBD1 (6 bases). The CDR3 runs to 11 residues. V was cut by 7 bases and J by 6 bases, with 12 bases left in between. CDR1 and CDR2 (germline): DFQATT, SNEGSKA (reference sequence). The CDR3 protein is CSDGQLNGYTF. DNA of the CDR3: TGCAGTGACGGACAGTTGAATGGCTACACCTTC.

A single count supports this clone. The same CDR3 can be traced to other DNA sequences in this sample. The V call is TRBV19, the J call TRBJ1-5, with D possibly matching TRBD1 (5 bases). The CDR3 totals 12 residues. V lost 6 bases, J lost 7 bases, and 10 bases lay in between. From germline, CDR1 is LNHDA and CDR2 SQIVND (reference sequence). The chain's CDR3 is CASRRGGQPQHF. The CDR3 nucleotides read TGTGCCAGTAGGAGGGGAGGCCAGCCCCAGCATTTT.

The gene calls are TRBV4-2 and TRBJ1-5, with D perhaps matching TRBD1 (5 bases). The V end was cut by 1 base, the J end by 6 bases, with 10 bases between. CDR1 and CDR2 (germline): LGHNA, YNFKEQ. The CDR3 runs 14 residues. CDR3 protein: CASSQASGSQPQHF. CDR3 DNA: TGTGCCAGCAGCCAAGCGTCAGGGAGTCAGCCCCAGCATTTT.

The genes are TRBV5-5 and TRBJ2-7; TRBD1 is a possible D gene (6 bases). Trimming left V 1 base short and J 4 bases short, with 6 bases between. Germline-derived CDR1 and CDR2 are SGHKS and YYEKEE (reference sequence). The CDR3 extends over 12 amino acids. Written as DNA, the CDR3 is TGTGCCAGCAGCTTGACAGGGTACGAGCAGTACTTC. This gives the protein CASSLTGYEQYF. Full variable domain (outside the CDR3, taken from reference TRBV5-5 and TRBJ2-7): DAGVTQSPTHLIKTRGQQVTLRCSPISGHKSVSWYQQVLGQGPQFIFQYYEKEERGRGNFPDRFSARQFPNYSSELNVNALLLGDSALYLCASSLTGYEQYFGPGTRLTVT.

The V gene is TRBV19, the J gene TRBJ2-3; TRBD2 matches 12 bases. Per germline, CDR1 LNHDA and CDR2 SQIVND (reference sequence). V trimming: 6 bases; J trimming: 0 bases; junction bases outside the gene matches: 16. The CDR3 is 20 residues long. The CDR3 sequence is CASSYRGLAGGPPSTDTQYF. CDR3 nucleotides: TGTGCCAGTAGCTATCGGGGGCTAGCGGGGGGGCCCCCTAGCACAGATACGCAGTATTTT.